This T cell receptor (beta chain) was retrieved from a study of T cell responses to AZD1222 COVID-19 vaccine. As concerns this clone: No antigen is known for it.

Second-dose groups at about 4 or about 12 weeks were pooled. The study, taken as a whole, reports: Donors skewed white British and female; clonal diversity was possibly underestimated.

The CDR3 contains 14 residues. J was trimmed by 2 bases and V by 7 bases; bases with no gene match: 6. In germline, CDR1 is GTSNPN, CDR2 SVGIG (reference sequence). Sequencing was performed with immunoSEQ multiplex PCR; in TCRdb, only in-frame clones are kept and a portion is missing. The sample shows around 99,000 clones, over 75% of them seen only once. The material sequenced was peripheral blood, taken 28 days after the second AZD1222 dose. The rearrangement uses TRBV30 and TRBJ2-3, with TRBD2 matching over 10 bases. The clonotype was recovered from an adult who received the AZD1222 COVID-19 vaccine. CDR3 in amino acids: CALSGTSVTDTQYF. CDR3 DNA sequence: TGTGCCTTATCCGGGACTAGCGTCACAGATACGCAGTATTTT.